Each of the 2 T cell receptor beta chains below was sequenced from the same sample in a study of CD8 T cells in ankylosing spondylitis (dated 2017 in TCRdb). Library generation was performed with 5' RACE. The sequencer listed for this sample is Illumina HiSeq 2500. TCRdb took the public reads, trimmed them with fastp at Q25, ran MiXCR for clone calling and kept in-frame beta chains. Rows matching on CDR3 protein sequence are summarized as one entry with the most common DNA and genes. Present in this sample are 350,000 or so distinct CDR3 sequences, roughly 14% of which were seen just once. The ten largest clones add up to about 1.1% of the sample. Sequencing was done on a sample of blood, either unsorted or a sorted T cell fraction (not recorded which). These receptors all come from a male donor with ankylosing spondylitis or in good health (not recorded which).

J is TRBJ2-5 and V is TRBV19, with a possible D match to TRBD2 (5 bases). Germline V gene data show CDR1 as LNHDA and CDR2 as SQIVND (reference sequence). The CDR3 has 14 residues. The V and J ends lost 5 bases and 2 bases respectively, with 12 bases between them. The CDR3 nucleotides read TGTGCCAGTAGTCTCCTAGCTGAACAAGAGACCCAGTACTTC. It translates to CASSLLAEQETQYF.

This clonotype showed up just a few times. V gene TRBV6-1 combines with J gene TRBJ1-2; perhaps TRBD1 as D (5 bases). The V gene lost 2 bases and the J gene lost 7 bases, with 11 bases spanning the gap. CDR3 length: 13 amino acids. CDR1 MNHNS and CDR2 SASEGT come from the germline V gene. CDR3 in amino acids: CASSEPPGGGYTF. In DNA, the CDR3 is TGTGCCAGCAGTGAACCCCCCGGGGGTGGCTACACCTTC.